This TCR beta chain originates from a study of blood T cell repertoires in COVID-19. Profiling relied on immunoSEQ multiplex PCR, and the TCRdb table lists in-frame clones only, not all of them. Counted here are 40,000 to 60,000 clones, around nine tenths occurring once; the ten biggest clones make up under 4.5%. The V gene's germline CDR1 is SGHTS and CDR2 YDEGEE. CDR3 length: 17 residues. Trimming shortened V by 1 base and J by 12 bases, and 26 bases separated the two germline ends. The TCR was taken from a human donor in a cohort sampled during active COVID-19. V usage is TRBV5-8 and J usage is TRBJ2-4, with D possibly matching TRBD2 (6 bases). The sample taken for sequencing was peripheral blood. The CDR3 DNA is TGTGCCAGCAGCTTGTTTGGGGGGTTATACTCATCTCGGGATCAGTACTTC. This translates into CASSLFGGLYSSRDQYF.